These 32 T cell receptor beta chains were sequenced from one sample in a study of graft-versus-host responses after intestinal transplantation. Which antigens these TCRs recognize remains unknown. The protocol was immunoSEQ multiplex PCR, while the TCRdb copy is restricted to in-frame clones and leaves out a portion. The sample records tens of thousands of clones, 85% to 95% being singletons. The specimen comprised unstimulated CD4+ T cells sorted from spleen or lymph node cells, sampled before transplant. These receptors originate from a human donor who was the organ donor for an intestinal transplant.

J is TRBJ2-5 and V is TRBV5-1; the D gene is possibly TRBD1 (6 bases). The germline V gene encodes CDR1 SGHRS and CDR2 YFSETQ. V was pared by 7 bases and J by 3 bases, with 16 bases between. CDR3 size: 14 residues. Written as DNA, the CDR3 is TGCGCCAGCGGCCGGGACAAGGGGAAAGAGACCCAGTACTTC. Amino acids: CASGRDKGKETQYF.

The chain uses TRBV27 and TRBJ2-1; unclear D gene. Germline V gene lookup returns CDR1 MNHEY and CDR2 SMNVEV (reference sequence). V gave up 5 bases and J gave up 6 bases, with 17 bases separating them. The CDR3 runs 15 residues. CDR3 sequence (DNA): TGTGCCAGCAGTCTCGAGCTAAGAGAAGCCAATGAGCAGTTCTTC. It codes for CASSLELREANEQFF.

The rearrangement joins TRBV6-4 to TRBJ2-3, with a tentative D call TRBD1 (6 bases). The length of the CDR3 is 14 residues. Germline V gene data show CDR1 as MRHNA and CDR2 as SNTAGT. Trimming cost V 4 bases and J 1 base, with 9 bases left between them. The CDR3 nucleotides read TGTGCCAGCAGTGCACAGGGACGCACAGATACGCAGTATTTT. Translated: CASSAQGRTDTQYF.

The rearrangement joins TRBV7-2 to TRBJ1-6; D is unresolved. This CDR3 is built from 16 residues. Trimming removed 3 bases at V and 5 bases at J, with 14 bases between. CDR1 and CDR2 from the germline V gene are SGHTA and FQGNSA. The CDR3 is CASSLVGRIDNSPLHF. Written as DNA, the CDR3 is TGTGCCAGCAGCTTGGTTGGCAGAATAGATAATTCACCCCTCCACTTT.

This chain uses TRBV28 with TRBJ1-3, with a possible D match to TRBD1 (5 bases). The germline CDR1 and CDR2 sequences are MDHEN and SYDVKM. This CDR3 spans 15 amino acids. The germline V and J ends were trimmed by 5 bases and 3 bases, with 14 bases remaining between them. The CDR3 nucleotides are TGTGCCAGCAGTCAAGACCGGGACGGTGGAAACACCATATATTTT. Translating it yields CASSQDRDGGNTIYF.

Written as DNA, the CDR3 is TGCAGCGTTGAACCAGGGGGGGAGACCCAGTACTTC. Translating gives CSVEPGGETQYF. The chain recombines TRBV29-1 with TRBJ2-5, with D possibly TRBD1 on 7 matching bases. The CDR3 consists of 12 residues. Germline V gene data show CDR1 as SQVTM and CDR2 as ANQGSEA. V lost 2 bases and J lost 5, with 9 bases in between.

About this clone itself: The junction shows a germline mismatch at one end, possibly a read error. J is TRBJ2-3 and V is TRBV14; possible D gene TRBD1, 6 bases. This CDR3 region has 14 residues. The germline V gene has CDR1 SGHDN and CDR2 FVKESK. CDR3 protein: CASSQGQGPDTQYF. For the CDR3, the DNA is TGTGCCAGCAGTCAAGGCCAGGGGCCAGATACGCAGTATTTT.

The rearrangement joins TRBV14 to TRBJ1-2; D call uncertain. Trimming removed 2 bases from V and 3 bases from J, with 7 bases in between. This CDR3 region has 13 residues. The germline gives CDR1 SGHDN, CDR2 FVKESK. The CDR3 here is CASSQSEYYGYTF. The CDR3 nucleotides are TGTGCCAGCAGCCAATCAGAGTACTATGGCTACACCTTC.

The V call is TRBV7-2, the J call TRBJ2-5; D uncertain. CDR3 length: 14 residues. The V end lost 3 bases, the J end lost 2 bases, and 10 bases lay between the germline ends. Germline V lookup: CDR1 SGHTA, CDR2 FQGNSA. The CDR3, as DNA: TGTGCCAGCAGCTTTCCTTTTCGGCAAGAGACCCAGTACTTC. This translates into CASSFPFRQETQYF.

This chain uses TRBV7-2 with TRBJ2-7, with D tentatively TRBD2 (6 bases). This CDR3 is 14 amino acids long. Germline loops: CDR1 SGHTA, CDR2 FQGNSA. Trimming stripped 4 bases from V and 2 bases from J, with 12 bases between. CDR3 residues: CASSSLAGPYEQYF. The DNA for the CDR3 is TGTGCCAGCAGCTCTCTGGCGGGGCCCTACGAGCAGTACTTC.

The chain recombines TRBV7-9 with TRBJ1-4; D gene ambiguous. V was shortened by 2 bases and J by 0 bases, with 4 bases between the two germline ends. This CDR3 is 14 amino acids long. Germline CDR1 is SEHNR and CDR2 is FQNEAQ (reference sequence). The CDR3 DNA sequence: TGTGCCAGCAGCTTAAGAGCAACTAATGAAAAACTGTTTTTT. It yields the protein CASSLRATNEKLFF.

The CDR3 nucleotides read TGTGCCACCGGAGACGGACAGATTAGCAATCAGCCCCAGCATTTT. Amino acids: CATGDGQISNQPQHF. This chain links TRBV10-3 with TRBJ1-5; the D gene is possibly TRBD1 (6 bases). Germline V CDR1 and CDR2: ENHRY, SYGVKD. There are 15 residues in the CDR3. The V gene lost 10 bases and the J gene lost 0 bases, with 16 bases spanning the gap.

The V and J genes are TRBV5-4 and TRBJ2-1; D is unclear. Trimming pared 1 base from V and 5 bases from J, leaving 7 bases between. The length of the CDR3 is 13 residues. Germline V CDR1 and CDR2: SGHNT, YYREEE (reference sequence). The CDR3 sequence is CASSLRLHNEQFF. The CDR3 DNA follows: TGTGCCAGCAGCTTGAGATTACACAATGAGCAGTTCTTC.

The chain couples TRBV4-2 to TRBJ2-3; a possible D gene is TRBD2 (6 bases). Germline V gene sequence: CDR1 LGHNA, CDR2 YNFKEQ. Trimming took off 4 bases at V and 2 bases at J, with 19 bases between the two ends. This CDR3 comprises 17 residues. The CDR3 reads CASSRDYRGKDTDTQYF. In nucleotides, the CDR3 is TGTGCCAGCAGCCGAGACTACCGGGGGAAAGACACAGATACGCAGTATTTT.

This chain joins TRBV5-1 and TRBJ1-1, with D maybe TRBD1 (5 bases). Per germline, CDR1 SGHRS and CDR2 YFSETQ. V was cut by 4 bases and J by 1 base, with 8 bases left in between. The CDR3 is 13 residues long. CDR3 DNA: TGCGCCAGCAGCGCCGACAGGAACACTGAAGCTTTCTTT. Protein product: CASSADRNTEAFF.

The chain employs TRBV19 and TRBJ1-6, with TRBD1 matching over 9 bases. Germline loops: CDR1 LNHDA, CDR2 SQIVND (reference sequence). The CDR3 extends over 14 amino acids. The J segment lost 4 bases and the V segment lost 10 bases, leaving 5 bases of the junction unmatched. CDR3 coding DNA: TGTGCCATTGGACAGGGGACATATAATTCACCCCTCCACTTT. Amino acids: CAIGQGTYNSPLHF.

The chain employs TRBV7-2 and TRBJ1-4; no definite D call. The CDR3 has 12 amino acids. Trimming shortened V by 1 base and J by 7 bases, and 4 bases separated the two germline ends. Germline V gives CDR1 SGHTA, CDR2 FQGNSA. As DNA, the CDR3 is TGTGCCAGCAGCTTAGGAGGTGAAAAACTGTTTTTT. Its translation: CASSLGGEKLFF.

This chain joins TRBV6-5 and TRBJ2-3, with a tentative D call TRBD1 (6 bases). V lost 5 bases, J lost 6 bases, and 18 bases lay in between. The CDR3 consists of 15 residues. Germline loops: CDR1 MNHEY, CDR2 SVGAGI. Here the CDR3 reads CASSVGWGQPDTQYF. The CDR3 bases are TGTGCCAGCAGTGTGGGCTGGGGGCAGCCGGATACGCAGTATTTT.

The CDR3 loop reads CASSLGSGTGRNPYEQYF. In DNA, the CDR3 is TGTGCCAGCAGCTTGGGGAGTGGGACAGGGAGGAACCCCTACGAGCAGTACTTC. The chain joins TRBV7-9 to TRBJ2-7; 9 nucleotides align to TRBD1. This CDR3 has 18 amino acids. Per germline, CDR1 SEHNR and CDR2 FQNEAQ (reference sequence). With V trimmed by 3 bases and J by 2 bases, 14 bases remained unmatched.

The gene calls are TRBV18 and TRBJ2-2; no firm D call. CDR1 is KGHSH, CDR2 LQKENI, per germline. The CDR3 is 15 amino acids. V was shortened by 3 bases and J by 5 bases, with 13 bases between the two germline ends. The chain's CDR3 is CASSPRGRVTGELFF. The CDR3 nucleotides read TGTGCCAGCTCACCCCGAGGACGGGTTACCGGGGAGCTGTTTTTT. The complete variable domain, with remaining parts taken from reference TRBV18 and TRBJ2-2, reads NAGVMQNPRHLVRRRGQEARLRCSPMKGHSHVYWYRQLPEEGLKFMVYLQKENIIDESGMPKERFSAEFPKEGPSILRIQQVVRGDSAAYFCASSPRGRVTGELFFGEGSRLTVL.

This chain links TRBV4-3 with TRBJ1-5, with D tentatively TRBD1 (5 bases). Trimming took off 0 bases at V and 6 bases at J, with 9 bases between the two ends. The CDR3 is 14 residues long. Germline V lookup: CDR1 LGHNA, CDR2 YSLEER. Here the CDR3 reads CASSQDLGGQPQHF. The CDR3 DNA reads as TGCGCCAGCAGCCAAGATTTGGGGGGTCAGCCCCAGCATTTT.

This clone is a singleton in its sample. The chain is built from TRBV28 and TRBJ2-6; no clear D gene. The CDR3 extends over 14 amino acids. V gave up 4 bases and J gave up 2 bases, with 6 bases separating them. Germline V CDR1 and CDR2: MDHEN, SYDVKM. The CDR3 region is CASSSNPGANVLTF. In nucleotides, the CDR3 is TGTGCCAGCAGTTCCAATCCTGGGGCCAACGTCCTGACTTTC.

The chain recombines TRBV6-6 with TRBJ1-1; D may be TRBD1 (6 bases). Germline V gives CDR1 MNHNY, CDR2 SVGAGI (reference sequence). This CDR3 is built from 14 residues. Deletions cut 5 bases from V and 6 bases from J, with 16 bases between. The CDR3 sequence is CASSPRWGPAEAFF. In DNA, the CDR3 is TGTGCCAGCAGTCCCCGGTGGGGGCCCGCTGAAGCTTTCTTT.

The DNA of the CDR3 is TGTGCCAGCTCACCTTTCCAGGACCGCCCGAGGAATGAGCAGTTCTTC. Its protein is CASSPFQDRPRNEQFF. The genes are TRBV18 and TRBJ2-1; D gene ambiguous. The CDR3 covers 16 residues. CDR1 KGHSH and CDR2 LQKENI come from the germline V gene. V was pared by 3 bases and J by 7 bases, with 19 bases between.

This chain uses TRBV5-6 with TRBJ2-1; 10 nucleotides agree with TRBD1. CDR3 size: 15 residues. The J segment lost 10 bases and the V segment lost 4 bases, leaving 11 bases of the junction unmatched. Per germline, CDR1 SGHDT and CDR2 YYEEEE. The CDR3 here is CASSRNPGTGVEQFF. Here the CDR3 DNA reads TGTGCCAGCAGCCGAAACCCAGGGACAGGGGTAGAGCAGTTCTTC. Looking up the rest from reference TRBV5-6 and TRBJ2-1 gives the full variable domain: DAGVTQSPTHLIKTRGQQVTLRCSPKSGHDTVSWYQQALGQGPQFIFQYYEEEERQRGNFPDRFSGHQFPNYSSELNVNALLLGDSALYLCASSRNPGTGVEQFFGPGTRLTVL.

The chain joins TRBV6-4 to TRBJ2-7; 8 nucleotides line up with TRBD1. The junction had 9 bases not matched to a gene; V was cut back by 6 bases and J by 5 bases. The CDR3 length is 14 residues. CDR1 is MRHNA, CDR2 SNTAGT, per germline. In DNA, the CDR3 is TGTGCCAGCAGGGGACAGGCACATCCCGACGAGCAGTACTTC. Its protein is CASRGQAHPDEQYF.

The rearrangement uses TRBV6-6 and TRBJ2-2; possibly TRBD1 for D (6 bases). V lost 10 bases and J lost 2, with 17 bases in between. CDR1 MNHNY and CDR2 SVGAGI come from the germline V gene (reference sequence). The CDR3 runs 15 residues. The CDR3 region has the DNA TGTGCCACTTCCCCCCCCAGGGGTAACACCGGGGAGCTGTTTTTT. It encodes CATSPPRGNTGELFF.

This chain uses TRBV7-2 with TRBJ2-3; possible D gene TRBD1, 6 bases. Trimming removed 5 bases from V and 1 base from J, with 13 bases in between. CDR3 length: 15 amino acids. Germline CDR1 reads SGHTA; CDR2 reads FQGNSA. CDR3 region: CASSTSRQGTDTQYF. CDR3 coding DNA: TGTGCCAGCAGCACATCCAGACAGGGCACAGATACGCAGTATTTT.

The V call is TRBV9, the J call TRBJ1-3; no clear D. CDR3 length: 15 amino acids. Trimming left V 0 bases short and J 0 bases short, with 7 bases between. Germline CDR1 is SGDLS and CDR2 is YYNGEE. Here the CDR3 reads CASSVGRGSGNTIYF. The CDR3 DNA sequence: TGTGCCAGCAGCGTAGGGCGGGGCTCTGGAAACACCATATATTTT.

This sequence joins TRBV7-9 and TRBJ1-4; TRBD1 matches at 10 bases. Germline CDR1 is SEHNR and CDR2 is FQNEAQ (reference sequence). Germline trimming cut 0 bases from V and 7 bases from J; bases unmatched to any gene: 8. CDR3 size: 17 residues. For the CDR3, the DNA is TGTGCCAGCAGCTTAGCGTTTCGGGACAGGGGATCTGAAAAACTGTTTTTT. Translating it yields CASSLAFRDRGSEKLFF.

The V and J genes are TRBV6-1 and TRBJ2-7, with 7 bases lining up with TRBD1. Germline V gene lookup returns CDR1 MNHNS and CDR2 SASEGT. This CDR3 contains 13 residues. Unmatched junction bases numbered 10, after V lost 9 bases and J lost 5 bases. The CDR3 is CARPDRPWNEQYF. The DNA of the CDR3 is TGTGCCAGACCGGACAGGCCTTGGAACGAGCAGTACTTC.

V gene TRBV16 combines with J gene TRBJ1-1; 11 nucleotides match TRBD1. Germline V gene lookup returns CDR1 KGHSY and CDR2 FQNENV. The length of the CDR3 is 16 residues. V was pared by 4 bases and J by 5 bases, with 9 bases of the junction left unmatched. The CDR3 here is CASSPRDRGRGTEAFF. In nucleotides, the CDR3 is TGTGCCAGCAGCCCCCGGGACAGGGGGAGAGGGACTGAAGCTTTCTTT.